This T cell receptor beta chain is drawn from a study of T cells in Graves' hyperthyroidism and ophthalmopathy. Study observations and caveats: Ophthalmopathy prediction by the model preceded onset by a median roughly 6 months.

Every diagnosis used clinical symptoms, serum thyroxine and TRAb, thyroid ultrasound and orbital computed tomography. This clonotype was seen repeatedly, ten times or more. Its antigen is as yet unknown. V lost 6 bases and J lost 0; bases outside the gene matches: 6. This CDR3 contains 15 residues. Germline loops: CDR1 MDHEN, CDR2 SYDVKM. The TCR beta CDR3 regions underwent amplification using RNA transcripts as the source. Researchers ran a first-round RT-PCR on the TCR CDR3 using the HTBI primer set. TCRdb reanalysed the multiplex PCR reads using MiXCR and keeps one entry per CDR3 protein. Of more than 650,000 distinct CDR3 sequences listed, less than 15% were seen once; the top ten hold 10% to 13%.

The receptor comes from a woman between 18 and 30 years old with Graves' hyperthyroidism. The source material was blood. The genes are TRBV28 and TRBJ2-7; 9 bases are shared with TRBD1. As DNA, the CDR3 is TGTGCCAGCAGACCGCAGACAGGGGGCTCCTACGAGCAGTACTTC. Residues: CASRPQTGGSYEQYF. Filled out from reference TRBV28 and TRBJ2-7, the complete variable domain reads DVKVTQSSRYLVKRTGEKVFLECVQDMDHENMFWYRQDPGLGLRLIYFSYDVKMKEKGDIPEGYSVSREKKERFSLILESASTNQTSMYLCASRPQTGGSYEQYFGPGTRLTVT.